These 26 T cell receptor beta chains were sequenced from one sample in a study of graft-versus-host responses after intestinal transplantation. The assay was immunoSEQ multiplex PCR, and TCRdb's table has in-frame clones only and misses some. The sample records about 150,000 clones, about 93% being singletons. No cognate antigen is known for these TCRs. The specimen was unstimulated CD4+ T cells sorted from spleen or lymph node cells, collected before intestinal transplant. Receptors originate from a human donor who received an intestinal transplant.

V gene TRBV27 combines with J gene TRBJ2-3; D unresolved. Germline V gene sequence: CDR1 MNHEY, CDR2 SMNVEV (reference sequence). Trimming took off 3 bases at V and 5 bases at J, with 9 bases between the two ends. The CDR3 is made up of 13 amino acids. CDR3 sequence reads: CASSFQLLDTQYF. CDR3 nucleotides: TGTGCCAGCAGTTTTCAATTACTAGATACGCAGTATTTT.

This rearrangement joins TRBV9 to TRBJ2-3, with TRBD2 identical over 10 bases. Germline assignment: CDR1 SGDLS and CDR2 YYNGEE. This CDR3 spans 15 amino acids. The V and J ends lost 4 bases and 3 bases, in that order; junction bases with no gene match: 5. Here the CDR3 reads CASSLAGVWTDTQYF. The CDR3 DNA reads as TGTGCCAGCAGCCTAGCGGGAGTTTGGACAGATACGCAGTATTTT.

The chain uses TRBV11-2 and TRBJ2-7, with TRBD1 matching over 8 bases. The CDR3 has 14 residues. V shed 4 bases and J 5 bases; nucleotides not matched to a gene: 7. The germline V gene has CDR1 SGHAT and CDR2 FQNNGV. In nucleotides, the CDR3 is TGTGCCAGCAGCTCTCGGACAGGGAACAACGAGCAGTACTTC. This sequence encodes CASSSRTGNNEQYF. Supplemented by reference TRBV11-2 and TRBJ2-7, the full variable domain reads EAGVAQSPRYKIIEKRQSVAFWCNPISGHATLYWYQQILGQGPKLLIQFQNNGVVDDSQLPKDRFSAERLKGVDSTLKIQPAKLEDSAVYLCASSSRTGNNEQYFGPGTRLTVT.

J is TRBJ1-2 and V is TRBV10-3; TRBD1 matches at 7 bases. This CDR3 contains 12 residues. The junction had 6 bases not matched to a gene; V was cut back by 10 bases and J by 4 bases. The germline V gene encodes CDR1 ENHRY and CDR2 SYGVKD. DNA for the CDR3: TGTGCCACCAGAGACAGGGCCTATGGCTACACCTTC. The encoded protein is CATRDRAYGYTF.

J is TRBJ1-2 and V is TRBV2, with D tentatively TRBD1 (5 bases). The V and J ends lost 7 bases and 4 bases respectively, with 19 bases between them. CDR1 and CDR2 from the germline V gene are SNHLY and FYNNEI. The length of the CDR3 is 15 residues. The CDR3 is CASKQVEFGLYGYTF. The CDR3 DNA sequence: TGTGCCAGCAAACAGGTAGAATTTGGCCTCTATGGCTACACCTTC.

The CDR3: CASSPGVKAEQYF. CDR3 DNA: TGTGCCAGCTCACCTGGCGTTAAGGCCGAGCAGTACTTC. The chain has TRBV18 and TRBJ2-7; D remains unclear. In germline, CDR1 is KGHSH, CDR2 LQKENI. V lost 3 bases and J 6 bases, leaving 12 bases between the germline ends. The CDR3 runs 13 residues. Looking up the rest from reference TRBV18 and TRBJ2-7 gives the full variable domain: NAGVMQNPRHLVRRRGQEARLRCSPMKGHSHVYWYRQLPEEGLKFMVYLQKENIIDESGMPKERFSAEFPKEGPSILRIQQVVRGDSAAYFCASSPGVKAEQYFGPGTRLTVT.

The V call is TRBV12-5, the J call TRBJ2-1; the D call may be TRBD1 or TRBD2 (5 bases each). CDR3 length: 15 residues. V dropped 4 bases and J dropped 10 bases, with 20 bases sitting between them. Germline assignment: CDR1 LGHNT and CDR2 FRNRAP. For the CDR3, the DNA is TGTGCTAGTGGTTCTCTCGCCGGGACCTCGGGAGAGCAGTTCTTC. Translating it yields CASGSLAGTSGEQFF.

The chain uses TRBV2 and TRBJ2-3; 8 bases map to TRBD1. J lost 1 base, V lost 6 bases, and 0 bases had no gene match. Germline assignment: CDR1 SNHLY and CDR2 FYNNEI. This CDR3 contains 13 residues. CDR3 nucleotides: TGTGCCAGCAGGACAGGGGGCACAGATACGCAGTATTTT. It is translated as CASRTGGTDTQYF.

This rearrangement joins TRBV5-1 to TRBJ2-5; 9 bases are shared with TRBD2. V dropped 5 bases and J dropped 1; count of bases not matched to a gene: 6. From germline, CDR1 is SGHRS and CDR2 YFSETQ. The CDR3 is 15 residues long. The CDR3 protein is CASRSAGGFQETQYF. The CDR3 coding sequence is TGCGCCAGCAGGTCTGCGGGAGGGTTCCAAGAGACCCAGTACTTC.

This chain links TRBV11-2 with TRBJ1-2; perhaps TRBD1 as D (6 bases). From germline, CDR1 is SGHAT and CDR2 FQNNGV. V was cut by 1 base and J by 7 bases, with 22 bases left in between. The CDR3 is 17 residues long. The CDR3 here is CASSLAAGGTGMAGYTF. In DNA, the CDR3 is TGTGCCAGCAGCTTAGCCGCCGGGGGCACAGGGATGGCTGGCTACACCTTC.

This chain links TRBV7-9 with TRBJ1-2; D perhaps matches TRBD1 (5 bases). The V and J ends lost 5 bases and 2 bases respectively, with 9 bases between them. Germline-derived CDR1 and CDR2 are SEHNR and FQNEAQ (reference sequence). This CDR3 has 13 amino acids. CDR3 nucleotides: TGTGCCAGCAGCCTCAGGGCGAACTATGGCTACACCTTC. Translating it yields CASSLRANYGYTF.

The CDR3 here is CASREGRGSGANVLTF. The CDR3 DNA reads TGTGCCAGCAGAGAGGGGAGGGGCTCTGGGGCCAACGTCCTGACTTTC. The chain is built from TRBV27 and TRBJ2-6, with TRBD2 matching 7 bases. Germline-derived CDR1 and CDR2 are MNHEY and SMNVEV (reference sequence). Germline trimming cut 6 bases from V and 0 bases from J; bases unmatched to any gene: 5. CDR3 length: 16 amino acids.

The J gene is TRBJ1-5, the V gene TRBV2; D possibly corresponds to TRBD1 (6 bases). Germline V gene lookup returns CDR1 SNHLY and CDR2 FYNNEI. CDR3 length: 14 amino acids. Trimming cost V 4 bases and J 6 bases, with 13 bases left between them. The CDR3 DNA sequence: TGTGCCAGCAGTGGAAACGGGGGCGGTCAGCCCCAGCATTTT. Translation gives CASSGNGGGQPQHF.

The chain uses TRBV19 and TRBJ2-1; 11 bases agree with TRBD2. The CDR3 spans 16 residues. Trimming cost V 5 bases and J 6 bases; bases outside gene matches: 9. Germline assignment: CDR1 LNHDA and CDR2 SQIVND (reference sequence). The CDR3 loop is CASSARTSGSFNEQFF. The CDR3 DNA reads TGTGCCAGTAGTGCCCGAACTAGCGGGAGTTTCAATGAGCAGTTCTTC.

Of note for this clone: Other DNA sequences in this specimen translate into the identical CDR3. The chain employs TRBV28 and TRBJ2-7, with no clear D. In germline, CDR1 is MDHEN, CDR2 SYDVKM. The ends were cut back, 6 bases at V and 3 bases at J, with 12 bases in the middle. CDR3 length: 13 residues. The CDR3 DNA reads as TGTGCCAGCAGGACCTCCGGGCTCTACGAGCAGTACTTC. The encoded protein is CASRTSGLYEQYF.

A single count supports this clone. The chain employs TRBV4-2 and TRBJ2-3; D is perhaps TRBD1 (7 bases). Between the trimmed V and J ends, which lost 4 bases and 3 bases, there was a span of 23 bases. Germline-derived CDR1 and CDR2 are LGHNA and YNFKEQ. This CDR3 has 18 residues. The DNA of the CDR3 is TGTGCCAGCAGCCGGACAGGCGGGGCTAGCGCTCGGACAGATACGCAGTATTTT. Protein: CASSRTGGASARTDTQYF.

This chain links TRBV21-1 with TRBJ2-5; the D call TRBD2 from the table was never checked on the DNA. TRBV21-1 is assigned pseudogene status. The CDR3 is 16 residues long. DNA of the CDR3: TGTGCCAGCAGCAAGGGTTGCGGGGTAATTCAAGAGACCCAGTACTTC. As protein: CASSKGCGVIQETQYF.

The rearrangement joins TRBV6-1 to TRBJ2-6; the D gene is possibly TRBD1 (6 bases). V was pared by 9 bases and J by 1 base, with 10 bases between. This CDR3 comprises 14 residues. Germline assignment: CDR1 MNHNS and CDR2 SASEGT. The CDR3 DNA is TGTGCCAGGGGTGACAGGTCTGGGGCCAACGTCCTGACTTTC. Protein product: CARGDRSGANVLTF.

This clone is a singleton in its sample. This rearrangement joins TRBV27 to TRBJ2-1, with 10 nucleotides matching TRBD2. The V gene's germline CDR1 is MNHEY and CDR2 SMNVEV (reference sequence). This CDR3 is 16 amino acids long. V shed 0 bases, J shed 7 bases, and the junction held 6 bases outside the gene matches. The CDR3 DNA reads TGTGCCAGCAGTTTATCTCTAGCGGGAGTGGGTAATGAGCAGTTCTTC. Translated: CASSLSLAGVGNEQFF.

The chain carries TRBV6-1 and TRBJ1-2; a weak D match, TRBD1 (5 bases). V dropped 5 bases and J dropped 3 bases, with 13 bases sitting between them. This CDR3 spans 14 amino acids. Germline CDR1 MNHNS, CDR2 SASEGT. CDR3 sequence reads: CASSRQLNDYGYTF. The DNA for the CDR3 is TGTGCCAGCAGTCGACAGTTGAATGACTATGGCTACACCTTC.

This clone showed up just a few times. This chain uses TRBV7-9 with TRBJ2-7; D is possibly TRBD2 (6 bases). This CDR3 region has 17 residues. V was pared by 3 bases and J by 2 bases, with 20 bases between. Germline V gene data show CDR1 as SEHNR and CDR2 as FQNEAQ (reference sequence). CDR3 protein: CASSFRRPGLTPYEQYF. In DNA, the CDR3 is TGTGCCAGCAGCTTCCGGCGTCCGGGACTCACACCCTACGAGCAGTACTTC.

The CDR3 DNA reads TGTGCCATCACAGGCGGACAGGGTCGAGGAAAGCAGTACTTC. This codes for CAITGGQGRGKQYF. The J gene is TRBJ2-7, the V gene TRBV10-3, with 8 bases matching TRBD1. The V and J ends lost 7 bases and 8 bases, in that order; junction bases with no gene match: 13. Per the germline V gene, CDR1 is ENHRY and CDR2 is SYGVKD. The CDR3 has 14 residues.

V usage is TRBV5-4 and J usage is TRBJ1-1; the D is unclear. The V end was cut by 4 bases, the J end by 1 base, with 11 bases between. CDR1 and CDR2 (germline): SGHNT, YYREEE (reference sequence). This CDR3 region has 14 residues. As DNA, the CDR3 is TGTGCCAGCAGCCCGCCGGGTAAGAACACTGAAGCTTTCTTT. Amino acid sequence: CASSPPGKNTEAFF.

The rearrangement uses TRBV9 and TRBJ1-4, with a weak D call TRBD1 (6 bases). There are 14 residues in the CDR3. Germline-derived CDR1 and CDR2 are SGDLS and YYNGEE. Trimming took 5 bases from V and 6 from J, leaving 14 bases between them. CDR3 amino acids: CASRFDRLDEKLFF. The CDR3, as DNA: TGTGCCAGCAGATTTGACAGGTTGGATGAAAAACTGTTTTTT.

This sequence joins TRBV6-4 and TRBJ1-5, with a tentative D call TRBD1 (5 bases). V gave up 9 bases and J gave up 2 bases, with 5 bases separating them. This CDR3 has 11 amino acids. Per germline, CDR1 MRHNA and CDR2 SNTAGT. The CDR3 loop is CARGGNQPQHF. CDR3 bases: TGTGCCAGAGGGGGCAATCAGCCCCAGCATTTT.

V gene TRBV10-3 combines with J gene TRBJ2-1; TRBD2 matches 10 bases. The junction had 12 bases not matched to a gene; V was cut back by 0 bases and J by 4 bases. This CDR3 contains 19 residues. The germline CDR1 and CDR2 sequences are ENHRY and SYGVKD. CDR3 loop: CAISESRPSGSSPYNEQFF. Here the CDR3 DNA reads TGTGCCATCAGTGAGTCTAGGCCTAGCGGGAGTTCCCCTTACAATGAGCAGTTCTTC.